This is a list of T cell receptor beta chains from one sample in a study of blood T cell repertoires in COVID-19. TCRdb keeps only in-frame clones here, not all; method: immunoSEQ multiplex PCR. The profile covers about 250,000 clones, with more than 75% appearing a single time and about 1.6% taken by the ten largest. Material: peripheral blood. Every receptor here comes from an older woman who had recovered from COVID-19. Both conserved end residues are part of each CDR3. D genes are given only for firm matches. Rows give clone size only sometimes, using once, few, many, or a class for an expanded clone.

j_call	d_call	v_call	clone_size	cdr3_length	cdr3_nt	cdr3_aa
TRBJ2-2	TRBD2	TRBV5-1	.	16	TGCGCCAGCAGCCCGGGGGGGGGATCCGTCACCGGGGAGCTGTTTTTT	CASSPGGGSVTGELFF
TRBJ2-5	.	TRBV7-2	.	17	TGTGCCAGCAGCTTCTTAGGGCACCAAACTAGGCAAGAGACCCAGTACTTC	CASSFLGHQTRQETQYF
TRBJ2-5	.	TRBV5-4	.	14	TGTGCCAGCAGCTCCCAGGGGTCGGGAGAGACCCAGTACTTC	CASSSQGSGETQYF
TRBJ2-2	TRBD2	TRBV12-5	.	15	TGTGCTAGTGGTTTGATAGCGGGGGGAACCGGGGAGCTGTTTTTT	CASGLIAGGTGELFF
TRBJ2-3	.	TRBV2	once	14	TGTGCCAGCAGTTTGCGGCTGCCGGCAGATACGCAGTATTTT	CASSLRLPADTQYF
TRBJ2-7	TRBD1	TRBV10-3	.	16	TGTGCCATCAGTGAGTCCGGGACAGGGAGATCGTACGAGCAGTACTTC	CAISESGTGRSYEQYF
TRBJ1-2	.	TRBV5-1	.	14	TGCGCCAGCAGCTTGAACAGGATAGTCTATGGCTACACCTTC	CASSLNRIVYGYTF
TRBJ1-4	.	TRBV5-4	few	14	TGTGCCAGCAGCTTGGACCCTAAGAATGAAAAACTGTTTTTT	CASSLDPKNEKLFF
TRBJ1-5	.	TRBV18	.	15	TGTGCCAGCTCACCGTTAGGGGGATCGGATCAGCCCCAGCATTTT	CASSPLGGSDQPQHF
TRBJ1-2	TRBD1	TRBV4-1	.	15	TGCGCCAGCAGAACTCCGGGACAGGGAAATGATGGCTACACCTTC	CASRTPGQGNDGYTF
TRBJ1-5	.	TRBV28	.	12	TGTGCCAGCAGGAGCAGCAATCAGCCCCAGCATTTT	CASRSSNQPQHF
TRBJ1-6	.	TRBV25-1	.	17	TGTGCCAGCAGTGAATTTCCCGCACAGGATGATAATTCACCCCTCCACTTT	CASSEFPAQDDNSPLHF
TRBJ1-5	.	TRBV28	.	12	TGTGCCACGTCCAGGGGAAATCAACCCCAGCATTTT	CATSRGNQPQHF
TRBJ2-5	TRBD1	TRBV19	.	15	TGTGCCAGTAGACCACGGACAGGGTGGCGAGAGACCCAGTACTTC	CASRPRTGWRETQYF
TRBJ1-4	.	TRBV2	.	12	TGTGCCAGCAGGAGGGGGACTGAAAAACTGTTTTTT	CASRRGTEKLFF
TRBJ1-4	.	TRBV28	.	13	TGTGCCAGCAGTTTAGGCACGCGGGAAAAACTGTTTTTT	CASSLGTREKLFF
TRBJ1-6	TRBD1	TRBV5-6	.	14	TGTGCCAGCAGCTGGACAGGGAGGAATTCACCCCTCCACTTT	CASSWTGRNSPLHF
TRBJ1-2	.	TRBV28	.	15	TGTGCCAGCAGTTCGCCAGGGCTGGTTAACTATGGCTACACCTTC	CASSSPGLVNYGYTF
TRBJ1-6	.	TRBV19	.	17	TGTGCCAGTAGTATACTGCCAGGGACATTTGATAATTCACCCCTCCACTTT	CASSILPGTFDNSPLHF
TRBJ1-5	.	TRBV6-2/TRBV6-3	.	14	TGTGCCAGCAGTTTACAGCTTAGCAATCAGCCCCAGCATTTT	CASSLQLSNQPQHF
TRBJ1-5	TRBD1	TRBV15	.	15	TGTGCCACCAGCAAATTTCGGGACAGCGGACAGCCCCAGCATTTT	CATSKFRDSGQPQHF
TRBJ2-3	TRBD2	TRBV6-5	.	15	TGTGCCAGCAGTCGGGGCGGACTAGTTACAGATACGCAGTATTTT	CASSRGGLVTDTQYF
TRBJ2-3	TRBD2	TRBV14	once	17	TGTGCCAGCAGCCCACTAGCGGGGCCCTCTAGCACAGATACGCAGTATTTT	CASSPLAGPSSTDTQYF
TRBJ1-4	TRBD1	TRBV28	.	16	TGTGCCAGCAGCCCCATTGAGGGACAGGGCGGCGAAAAACTGTTTTTT	CASSPIEGQGGEKLFF
TRBJ2-1	TRBD2	TRBV4-1	.	15	TGCGCCAGCAGCCACCCTAGCGGGGGGACGAATGAGCAGTTCTTC	CASSHPSGGTNEQFF
TRBJ2-1	.	TRBV9	.	15	TGTGCCAGCAGCGTAAGTACAGGAACCTACAATGAGCAGTTCTTC	CASSVSTGTYNEQFF
TRBJ1-6	.	TRBV1	.	15	TGCACCAGCTGTTGGCGAATAGAGGGAAATTCACCCCTCCACTTT	CTSCWRIEGNSPLHF
TRBJ1-2	TRBD1	TRBV7-6	.	13	TGTGCCAGCAGCAAAGGGACAGCCTATGGCTACACCTTC	CASSKGTAYGYTF
TRBJ2-7	.	TRBV28	.	13	TGTGCCAGCAGTCTAGAGCCCACCTACGAGCAGTACTTC	CASSLEPTYEQYF
TRBJ1-5	.	TRBV19	.	15	TGTGCCACCTCAGTGGGCGTGGATAGCAATCAGCCCCAGCATTTT	CATSVGVDSNQPQHF
TRBJ2-2	.	TRBV24-1	.	15	TGTGCCACACAGCCCCCGGGGGACTACACCGGGGAGCTGTTTTTT	CATQPPGDYTGELFF
TRBJ2-1	.	TRBV29-1	.	11	TGCAGCGTACTTCACCGGGATGAGCAGTTCTTC	CSVLHRDEQFF
TRBJ2-3	.	TRBV2	.	14	TGTGCCAGCAGTCGAGCCGGGGGCACAGATACGCAGTATTTT	CASSRAGGTDTQYF
TRBJ2-4	TRBD2	TRBV5-6	many	16	TGTGCCAGCAGCTTGTCCAGCGGGGCATTTGGAGACATTCAGTACTTC	CASSLSSGAFGDIQYF
TRBJ2-7	.	TRBV2	.	15	TGTGCCAGCAGTGAATCGCGGGGGACATACTACGAGCAGTACTTC	CASSESRGTYYEQYF
TRBJ2-7	TRBD2	TRBV3-1/TRBV3-2	.	13	TGTGCCAGCAGACTGGCGGGAGCCTACGAGCAGTACTTC	CASRLAGAYEQYF
TRBJ1-2	.	TRBV29-1	.	11	TGCAGCGCCGGAGACAGCAGTTTCTACACCTTC	CSAGDSSFYTF
TRBJ1-1	TRBD1	TRBV6-5	.	14	TGTGCCAGCAGTATACAGGGGGGGAACACTGAAGCTTTCTTT	CASSIQGGNTEAFF
TRBJ2-7	.	TRBV19	.	15	TGTGCCAGTAGTGAAACGGGACAAGGCTCCTACGAGCAGTACTTC	CASSETGQGSYEQYF